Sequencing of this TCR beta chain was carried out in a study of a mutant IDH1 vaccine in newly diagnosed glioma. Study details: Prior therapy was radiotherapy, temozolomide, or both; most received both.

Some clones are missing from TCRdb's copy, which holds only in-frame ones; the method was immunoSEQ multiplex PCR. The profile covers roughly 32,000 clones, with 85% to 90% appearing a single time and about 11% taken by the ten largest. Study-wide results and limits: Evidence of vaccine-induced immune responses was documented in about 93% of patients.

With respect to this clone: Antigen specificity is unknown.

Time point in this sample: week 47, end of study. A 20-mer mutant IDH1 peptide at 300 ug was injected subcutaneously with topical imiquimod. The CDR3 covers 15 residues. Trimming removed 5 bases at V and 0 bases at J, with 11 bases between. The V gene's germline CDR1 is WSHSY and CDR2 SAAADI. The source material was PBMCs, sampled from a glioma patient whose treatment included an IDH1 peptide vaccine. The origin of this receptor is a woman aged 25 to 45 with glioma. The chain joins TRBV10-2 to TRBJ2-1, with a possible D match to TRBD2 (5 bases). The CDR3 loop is CASSPGSNSYNEQFF. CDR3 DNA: TGCGCCAGCAGTCCGGGATCTAACTCCTACAATGAGCAGTTCTTC.